Sequencing of this T cell receptor (gamma chain) was carried out in a study of Vδ1+ human thymocytes. Germline CDR1 VENAVY, CDR2 YDSYNSRV. V dropped 3 bases and J dropped 2; count of bases not matched to a gene: 6. The CDR3 length is 15 residues. Extracted RNA was reverse transcribed into cDNA. The CDR3 regions were amplified by multiplex PCR from V-gene primers to a constant-region primer. TCRdb reprocessed the multiplex PCR reads through CATT. The sample consists of 35,000 or so gamma-chain clones, around 20% of them appearing once. Concerning this clone itself: Antigen: not known.

Whole-study findings and limits: Thymic TRG and TRD repertoires appeared highly polyclonal.

Sequencing input: Vdelta1+ gamma-delta thymocytes from the thymus. Subset here: FACS-sorted CD3+ TCRalphabeta- TCRVdelta1+ TCRVdelta2- thymocytes. This receptor was taken from a girl under three years old who had congenital heart surgery. V usage is TRGV8 and J usage is TRGJP2. Here the CDR3 DNA reads TGTGCCACCTGGGATGGGGGCAGTAGTGATTGGATCAAGACGTTT. As protein: CATWDGGSSDWIKTF.